The next 20 T cell receptor beta chains were all read from a single sample in a study of cytomegalovirus exposure and HLA in healthy donors. PCR involved 60 Vbeta and 13 Jbeta primers. The method was immunoSEQ multiplex PCR; TCRdb's version includes in-frame clones alone and lacks a portion of them. The sample lists about 130,000 clones, over 65% occurring once. Sequenced input: PBMCs. Receptor source: a man aged 40-49 years in good health and CMV-seropositive.

This clone was seen a single time. The V gene is TRBV11-2, the J gene TRBJ2-1; tentative D call: TRBD2 (5 bases). The CDR3 spans 12 residues. Trimming took off 5 bases at V and 9 bases at J, with 11 bases between the two ends. The germline V gene has CDR1 SGHAT and CDR2 FQNNGV. CDR3 DNA sequence: TGTGCCAGCAGCGCACGGGGTGGTGAGCAGTTCTTC. As protein: CASSARGGEQFF.

This clone was detected a few times. The CDR3: CASSQVRQNQPQHF. In nucleotides, the CDR3 is TGCGCCAGCAGCCAAGTGAGGCAGAATCAGCCCCAGCATTTT. The chain combines TRBV4-1 with TRBJ1-5; D not resolved. The V and J ends lost 1 base and 4 bases respectively, with 8 bases between them. The CDR3 extends over 14 amino acids. CDR1 and CDR2 from the germline V gene are MGHRA and YSYEKL.

V usage is TRBV7-2 and J usage is TRBJ2-1, with 8 bases matching TRBD1. CDR1 is SGHTA and CDR2 is FQGNSA in the germline V gene. V was clipped by 4 bases and J by 9 bases; unmatched bases: 5. This CDR3 is 13 amino acids long. DNA for the CDR3: TGTGCCAGCAGCTCCGCAGGGGGCGGTGAGCAGTTCTTC. Amino acid sequence: CASSSAGGGEQFF.

The V gene is TRBV2, the J gene TRBJ1-5; 11 bases align to TRBD1. Trimming cost V 10 bases and J 1 base; bases outside gene matches: 6. Germline CDR1 reads SNHLY; CDR2 reads FYNNEI. There are 15 residues in the CDR3. The CDR3 region is CATKGQGVSNQPQHF. In DNA, the CDR3 is TGTGCCACTAAGGGACAGGGGGTAAGCAATCAGCCCCAGCATTTT.

The V and J genes are TRBV2 and TRBJ1-1; D is unresolved. The ends were cut back, 1 base at V and 7 bases at J, with 7 bases in the middle. The CDR3 has 12 residues. Germline CDR1 and CDR2: SNHLY and FYNNEI. The CDR3 loop is CASSEDSYEAFF. The CDR3 DNA reads as TGTGCCAGCAGTGAAGACAGCTATGAAGCTTTCTTT.

J is TRBJ1-5 and V is TRBV2, with 9 bases aligning to TRBD1. This CDR3 contains 17 residues. Looked up from germline, CDR1 is SNHLY and CDR2 is FYNNEI. Losses at the gene ends were 6 bases for V and 6 bases for J; bases not matched to a gene: 15. The CDR3: CASRSTGGSGPGQPQHF. DNA of the CDR3: TGTGCCAGCAGGTCGACAGGGGGTTCAGGGCCCGGTCAGCCCCAGCATTTT.

This clone was detected only once. The gene calls are TRBV7-2 and TRBJ2-1; 11 bases match TRBD2. The CDR3 is made up of 17 amino acids. V lost 1 base, J lost 9 bases, and 11 bases stayed unmatched. From germline, CDR1 is SGHTA and CDR2 FQGNSA. The chain's CDR3 is CASSLVLAGGGWGEQFF. The CDR3 coding sequence is TGTGCCAGCAGCTTAGTGCTAGCGGGAGGTGGGTGGGGTGAGCAGTTCTTC.

This clone was seen a single time. The chain uses TRBV15 and TRBJ1-3; TRBD1 aligns across 9 bases. The V gene's germline CDR1 is LNHNV and CDR2 YYDKDF (reference sequence). The length of the CDR3 is 16 residues. V lost 5 bases, J lost 5 bases, and 10 bases stayed unmatched. This CDR3 is CATSSITGGRRNTIYF. The CDR3 bases are TGTGCCACCAGCTCGATAACAGGGGGCCGCAGAAACACCATATATTTT. Drawing the rest from reference TRBV15 and TRBJ1-3, the complete variable domain is DAMVIQNPRYQVTQFGKPVTLSCSQTLNHNVMYWYQQKSSQAPKLLFHYYDKDFNNEADTPDNFQSRRPNTSFCFLDIRSPGLGDTAMYLCATSSITGGRRNTIYFGEGSWLTVV.

The sample holds a few counts of this clone. The chain combines TRBV9 with TRBJ2-2, with D possibly TRBD1 on 6 matching bases. The CDR3 has 15 residues. Germline CDR1 is SGDLS and CDR2 is YYNGEE. Trimming cost V 0 bases and J 3 bases, with 9 bases left between them. DNA of the CDR3: TGTGCCAGCAGCGTAGCAGGGGTGGACACCGGGGAGCTGTTTTTT. Translating it yields CASSVAGVDTGELFF.

J is TRBJ2-7 and V is TRBV6-1, with 7 bases aligning to TRBD2. Germline V lookup: CDR1 MNHNS, CDR2 SASEGT. The CDR3 spans 12 residues. J lost 7 bases, V lost 6 bases, and 6 bases had no gene match. The CDR3 DNA follows: TGTGCCAGCAGGGTTCCGCGGGGGGAGCAGTACTTC. Residues: CASRVPRGEQYF.

The chain recombines TRBV6-5 with TRBJ1-1; D uncertain. This CDR3 is 13 amino acids long. Germline CDR1 MNHEY, CDR2 SVGAGI. Trimming left V 7 bases short and J 6 bases short, with 15 bases between. CDR3 in DNA: TGTGCCAGCACCGGGTTTGTCGAAGCTGAAGCTTTCTTT. As protein: CASTGFVEAEAFF.

This clone has only a few counts. V and J are TRBV25-1 and TRBJ1-1; D is perhaps TRBD1 (6 bases). This CDR3 has 14 amino acids. Per germline, CDR1 MGHDK and CDR2 SYGVNS. Trimming pared 1 base from V and 10 bases from J, leaving 16 bases between. The CDR3 region has the DNA TGTGCCAGCAGTGAATCGGGGAACCAAGGGGGAGCTTTCTTT. It translates to CASSESGNQGGAFF.

This clone was seen once. The genes are TRBV2 and TRBJ2-7, with unresolved D. The CDR3 loop spans 16 amino acids. CDR1 is SNHLY, CDR2 FYNNEI, per germline. V was clipped by 3 bases and J by 4 bases, with 19 bases between them. Written as DNA, the CDR3 is TGTGCCAGCAGTGACGACCAGGCGACCAATTTGTACGAGCAGTACTTC. Protein: CASSDDQATNLYEQYF.

This clone showed up just once. This chain connects TRBV5-4 to TRBJ1-2; D is unclear. CDR3 size: 13 residues. Germline CDR1 and CDR2: SGHNT and YYREEE (reference sequence). With 6 bases removed from V and 5 bases from J, the gap between germline ends came to 14 bases. CDR3 region: CASTAGFRYGYTF. The CDR3 DNA follows: TGTGCCAGCACCGCCGGGTTCCGGTATGGCTACACCTTC.

The chain employs TRBV7-2 and TRBJ2-7, with 10 bases identical to TRBD1. Germline values: CDR1 SGHTA, CDR2 FQGNSA. The CDR3 is 14 amino acids. Trimming cost V 3 bases and J 3 bases; bases outside gene matches: 2. The CDR3 here is CASSFGTGVYEQYF. Here the CDR3 DNA reads TGTGCCAGCAGCTTCGGGACAGGGGTCTACGAGCAGTACTTC.

The gene calls are TRBV28 and TRBJ2-1; the D gene is possibly TRBD1 (5 bases). Germline CDR1 is MDHEN and CDR2 is SYDVKM. This CDR3 comprises 14 residues. V lost 5 bases and J 4 bases, leaving 12 bases between the germline ends. CDR3: CASSPERQYNEQFF. In DNA form, the CDR3 reads TGTGCCAGCAGTCCCGAAAGACAGTACAATGAGCAGTTCTTC.

The V gene is TRBV29-1, the J gene TRBJ2-1, with 13 bases lining up with TRBD2. The V gene's germline CDR1 is SQVTM and CDR2 ANQGSEA. CDR3 size: 13 residues. V dropped 4 bases and J dropped 9; count of bases not matched to a gene: 3. As DNA, the CDR3 is TGCAGCGTTGGACTAGCGGGAGGTTTTGAGCAGTTCTTC. Encoded protein: CSVGLAGGFEQFF.

This clone has just a few counts. The genes are TRBV6-1 and TRBJ1-2, with D possibly TRBD1 on 6 matching bases. From germline, CDR1 is MNHNS and CDR2 SASEGT. This CDR3 is 16 amino acids long. V shed 1 base and J shed 8 bases, with 20 bases lying between them. The CDR3: CASSEVWGGAASGYTF. The CDR3 nucleotides read TGTGCCAGCAGTGAAGTTTGGGGGGGCGCCGCCTCGGGCTACACCTTC.

This chain connects TRBV4-1 to TRBJ2-7; D remains ambiguous. Trimming took off 1 base at V and 2 bases at J, with 15 bases between the two ends. Germline CDR1 MGHRA, CDR2 YSYEKL. The CDR3 is 16 amino acids. The CDR3, as DNA: TGCGCCAGCAGCCAAGCGGCCGAGGTTACCCCCTACGAGCAGTACTTC. It specifies CASSQAAEVTPYEQYF.

The rearrangement joins TRBV5-8 to TRBJ2-7, with D perhaps TRBD1 (7 bases). CDR1 and CDR2 (germline): SGHTS, YDEGEE. The CDR3 is 16 residues long. V lost 2 bases and J 0 bases, leaving 15 bases between the germline ends. In DNA, the CDR3 is TGTGCCAGCAGCTTACTAAGACAGGGAGGCTCCTACGAGCAGTACTTC. Translated: CASSLLRQGGSYEQYF.